Each of the 4 T cell receptor beta chains below was sequenced from the same sample in a study of regulatory T cells in long-lasting Graves disease. Time point described: newly diagnosed GD, antithyroid drugs for less than 3 months. RNA isolated from PBMCs was used to make the TCR library. The TCR beta library used iRepertoire HTBI primers with Arm-PCR amplification of CDR3. TCRdb recomputed calls from the multiplex PCR reads with MiXCR, one row per CDR3 protein. This table has some 350,000 distinct CDR3 sequences, roughly 17% appearing once. These same records also appear under a second study, on T cells in Graves' hyperthyroidism and ophthalmopathy.

The source material was peripheral blood mononuclear cells (PBMCs), sampled at new diagnosis, from a patient treated with antithyroid drugs. These receptors were obtained from a woman younger than 35 with Graves disease.

Ten or more counts support this clonotype. V gene TRBV11-2 combines with J gene TRBJ2-4, with D maybe TRBD2 (6 bases). Germline-derived CDR1 and CDR2 are SGHAT and FQNNGV. Trimming took 8 bases from V and 7 from J, leaving 9 bases between them. CDR3 length equals 11 residues. CDR3 coding DNA: TGTGCCAGCCAAGGAGGGAACATTCAGTACTTC. Amino acid sequence: CASQGGNIQYF.

This clonotype has a handful of counts. The chain is built from TRBV30 and TRBJ1-2; D gene ambiguous. This CDR3 is 12 amino acids long. From germline, CDR1 is GTSNPN and CDR2 SVGIG (reference sequence). The CDR3 coding sequence is TGTGTCTGCAACAGCGGTTCGAGTGGCTACACCTTC. Protein sequence: CVCNSGSSGYTF.

This clonotype was detected many times. V usage is TRBV28 and J usage is TRBJ2-4; 9 bases line up with TRBD2. Trimming removed 5 bases from V and 0 bases from J; junction bases left unmatched: 11. Germline loops: CDR1 MDHEN, CDR2 SYDVKM. There are 18 residues in the CDR3. CDR3 sequence: CASSPSSGGPIAKNIQYF. The DNA for the CDR3 is TGTGCCAGCAGTCCGTCCAGCGGGGGGCCAATAGCCAAAAACATTCAGTACTTC.

This clonotype appeared many times. The J gene is TRBJ2-5, the V gene TRBV2, with D tentatively TRBD2 (6 bases). CDR3 length equals 18 residues. V lost 1 base and J 2 bases, leaving 20 bases between the germline ends. The germline CDR1 and CDR2 sequences are SNHLY and FYNNEI. The CDR3 bases are TGTGCCAGCAGTGAAGTCCCCTCGGAGGCGGCGGGGCAAGAGACCCAGTACTTC. Its protein product is CASSEVPSEAAGQETQYF.